The T cell receptor beta chain under discussion was sequenced for a study of immune cell composition in non-small cell lung cancer (dated by TCRdb to 2015 to 2018). Looking at the study overall: Histologic subtype, mainly lung adenocarcinoma or squamous cell carcinoma, was assigned on the basis of H&E together with p63, CK5, Napsin A and TTF-1 immunohistochemistry. TCR-beta sequencing from Adaptive Biotechnologies was done on 34 paired sets of NSCLC tumour and non-adjacent lung specimens and on just over 25 tumour-only specimens. Supplementary cohort #1 consisted of 9 to 11 lung adenocarcinoma cases with paired tumour/lung TCR-beta sequencing and with TIL populations generated to assess tumour reactivity. The subtype comparisons left out several tumour specimens with TCR-beta data because those specimens were rare histological subtypes. What the research found in general, with its limitations: Tumour-associated clones >0.5% occurred in nearly half of NSCLC cases: about 33% of adenocarcinomas versus approximately 75% of squamous carcinomas. No significant correlation was found between smoking pack-years and tumour TCR-beta clonality. In 10 adenocarcinoma cases, maximal tumour-associated clone frequency correlated strongly with TIL tumour reactivity, whereas overall clonality did not. Top 10 clone scores and productive clonality were significantly higher in lung squamous cell carcinoma than in lung adenocarcinoma tumours. Only ten or so cases were included in the reactivity cohort, and sequence sharing between tumour-reactive clones and the dominant in vivo tumour-associated clones was not shown.

Genomic DNA was extracted with the QIAamp DNA kit from frozen aliquots of unsorted single-cell suspensions. The tumour samples consisted of surgically resected non-small cell lung cancer tissue. Tissues arrived within 2 hours of resection and were immediately processed into single-cell suspensions. Tissue was broken up mechanically, digested enzymatically with DNase I, collagenase I and hyaluronidase for approximately 30 minutes at 37 degrees C, and then filtered and RBC-lysed. Including cysteine and phenylalanine, the CDR3 has 12 amino acids. The CDR3 DNA has 36 bases and is translated from base 1. Cut back by 4 bases and 6 bases, the V and J ends lie 9 bases apart. From the germline V gene (reference sequence), CDR1 is LNHDA and CDR2 is SQIVND. Turning to this clone: This receptor's antigen is unknown. Base qualities are not provided; no much larger clone lies one nucleotide away.

A two-step multiplex PCR was used to amplify TCR-beta CDR3 regions from genomic DNA, and Illumina-compatible adaptors were added in the second step. As a commercial immunoSEQ service, TCR-beta immunosequencing was carried out on an Illumina platform. Regarding the original processing steps: Repertoires were summarised by productive clonality and by Top 10 Clones, defined as the percentage of T-cell templates derived from the ten most frequent sequences. Productive clonality ranged from 0 to 1, with 1 indicating a monoclonal population. Using log10 scatter plots, tumour-associated clones were identified as sequences that made up at least 0.1% of tumour T-cell templates yet were absent from the matched non-adjacent lung. Student's t-tests were used for two-group comparisons, ANOVA was used for stages, and linear regression was used for relationships, with analyses conducted in GraphPad Prism7 and R. The table comes from immuneACCESS by way of TCRdb, which keeps in-frame sequences with V and J called. Part of the clones is missing from these tables; in studies checked, under half for an unresolved V gene and the rest for unknown reasons. The DNA was the basis for D and trimming; V, J and clone size are from that table. In all, the sample holds just over 4,000 clones, and roughly 70% of those were seen once. Approximately 29% of the sample is taken by the ten largest.

The chain employs TRBV19 and TRBJ1-1; TRBD1 might be the D gene, on 5 matching bases. The sequencing sample was made of lung tumor tissue. The sequence was collected from a human donor with non-small cell lung cancer. The base sequence is TGTGCCAGTAGTAAGGACATAGCTGAAGCTTTCTTT. This is translated as CASSKDIAEAFF.